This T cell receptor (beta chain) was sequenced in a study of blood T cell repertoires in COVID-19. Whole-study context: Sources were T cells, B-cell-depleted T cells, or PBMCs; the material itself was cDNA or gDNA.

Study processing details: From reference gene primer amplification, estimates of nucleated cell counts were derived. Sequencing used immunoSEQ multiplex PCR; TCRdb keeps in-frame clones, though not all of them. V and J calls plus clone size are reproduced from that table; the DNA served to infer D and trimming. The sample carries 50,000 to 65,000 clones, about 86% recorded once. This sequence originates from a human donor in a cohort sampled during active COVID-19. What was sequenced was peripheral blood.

CDR3: CASNRPSSGNTIYF. CDR3 sequence (DNA): TGTGCCAGCAACAGACCGAGCTCTGGAAACACCATATATTTT. V gene TRBV6-5 combines with J gene TRBJ1-3; D ambiguous. Trimming removed 7 bases from V and 0 bases from J, with 10 bases in between. Germline CDR1 is MNHEY and CDR2 is SVGAGI. The CDR3 runs 14 residues.